One sample yielded the 31 T cell receptor beta chains listed below, sequenced in a study of PD-1 blockade in classical Hodgkin lymphoma. Regarding time point: cycle 4 day 1 (C4D1), after less than 7 weeks of nivolumab. Each patient experienced a relapse that followed autologous stem cell transplantation, and brentuximab vedotin exposure varied. The study purified CD4+ T cells from thawed PBMCs using magnetic negative selection. This table comes from immunoSEQ multiplex PCR, and its TCRdb copy is limited to in-frame clones, with some not included. In the table there are around 29,000 clones, 65% to 85% of which are singletons. The source material was CD4+ T cells from blood, sampled before the fourth cycle of nivolumab. Receptors were obtained from a human donor with classical Hodgkin lymphoma.

The rearrangement joins TRBV28 to TRBJ2-1; tentative D call: TRBD2 (5 bases). This CDR3 region has 14 residues. The germline V gene has CDR1 MDHEN and CDR2 SYDVKM. The V and J ends lost 4 bases and 8 bases respectively, with 15 bases between them. The CDR3 coding sequence is TGTGCCAGCAGTTGGTCTAGCCTCCCTTATGAGCAGTTCTTC. Translation gives CASSWSSLPYEQFF. The whole variable domain, filled in from reference TRBV28 and TRBJ2-1, reads DVKVTQSSRYLVKRTGEKVFLECVQDMDHENMFWYRQDPGLGLRLIYFSYDVKMKEKGDIPEGYSVSREKKERFSLILESASTNQTSMYLCASSWSSLPYEQFFGPGTRLTVL.

With respect to this clone: The junction differs from germline at one of its ends, possibly a read error. The chain couples TRBV5-1 to TRBJ2-7; a weak D match, TRBD2 (6 bases). The CDR3 totals 14 residues. The germline V gene encodes CDR1 SGHRS and CDR2 YFSETQ. Here the CDR3 reads CASRLVGGSYEQYF. CDR3 nucleotide sequence: TGCGCCAGCAGATTGGTCGGGGGTAGCTACGAGCAGTACTTC.

This chain joins TRBV5-1 and TRBJ1-1; the D is unclear. CDR3 length: 14 residues. Germline lookup yields CDR1 SGHRS and CDR2 YFSETQ. Trimming removed 7 bases from V and 1 base from J, with 14 bases in between. The CDR3 is CASLQGSGNTEAFF. The CDR3 coding sequence is TGCGCCAGCTTACAAGGGTCGGGGAACACTGAAGCTTTCTTT.

The V call is TRBV30, the J call TRBJ2-2, with a possible D match to TRBD1 (6 bases). Trimming left V 5 bases short and J 0 bases short, with 19 bases between. This CDR3 spans 17 amino acids. Germline loops: CDR1 GTSNPN, CDR2 SVGIG (reference sequence). This CDR3 is CAWLTLGAHANTGELFF. DNA for the CDR3: TGTGCCTGGTTGACGTTGGGGGCCCACGCGAACACCGGGGAGCTGTTTTTT. The full variable domain, its missing parts supplied by reference TRBV30 and TRBJ2-2, is SQTIHQWPATLVQPVGSPLSLECTVEGTSNPNLYWYRQAAGRGLQLLFYSVGIGQISSEVPQNLSASRPQDRQFILSSKKLLLSDSGFYLCAWLTLGAHANTGELFFGEGSRLTVL.

J is TRBJ2-3 and V is TRBV19, with D unclear. The V gene lost 7 bases and the J gene lost 5 bases, with 13 bases spanning the gap. This CDR3 region has 13 residues. Germline CDR1 and CDR2: LNHDA and SQIVND (reference sequence). The chain's CDR3 is CASTKGLGDTQYF. Written as DNA, the CDR3 is TGTGCCAGTACTAAAGGGTTGGGAGATACGCAGTATTTT.

The table lists this clone with a few counts. The rearrangement joins TRBV2 to TRBJ1-5; a weak D match, TRBD1 (6 bases). This CDR3 region has 16 residues. Trimming left V 6 bases short and J 0 bases short, with 15 bases between. Germline lookup yields CDR1 SNHLY and CDR2 FYNNEI. The CDR3 DNA reads TGTGCCAGCAGGGATGGACAGATTAATAGCAATCAGCCCCAGCATTTT. Encoded protein: CASRDGQINSNQPQHF.

The chain couples TRBV28 to TRBJ2-7; a possible D gene is TRBD2 (5 bases). The CDR3 consists of 14 residues. V lost 7 bases, J lost 0 bases, and 13 bases lay in between. Germline V gene lookup returns CDR1 MDHEN and CDR2 SYDVKM. The CDR3 coding sequence is TGTGCCAGCAAAGAGGGCGGAATCTCCTACGAGCAGTACTTC. Protein: CASKEGGISYEQYF.

This clone was counted a single time. The rearrangement links TRBV29-1 to TRBJ2-2; D uncertain. With 2 bases removed from V and 3 bases from J, the gap between germline ends came to 7 bases. The CDR3 is made up of 13 amino acids. Looked up from germline, CDR1 is SQVTM and CDR2 is ANQGSEA. The CDR3 DNA sequence: TGCAGCGTTGAACCCCGGCACACCGGGGAGCTGTTTTTT. Translated: CSVEPRHTGELFF.

This sequence joins TRBV5-6 and TRBJ2-6; 9 positions agree with TRBD1. The CDR3 loop spans 15 amino acids. After removal of 8 bases from V and 2 bases from J, the junction contained 5 bases not matched to a gene. The germline CDR1 and CDR2 sequences are SGHDT and YYEEEE. CDR3 region: CASETGGPGANVLTF. In nucleotides, the CDR3 is TGTGCCAGTGAAACAGGGGGCCCTGGGGCCAACGTCCTGACTTTC.

V and J are TRBV28 and TRBJ2-7, with a tentative D call TRBD2 (5 bases). This CDR3 has 14 amino acids. CDR1 MDHEN and CDR2 SYDVKM come from the germline V gene. V lost 3 bases and J 1 base, leaving 10 bases between the germline ends. For the CDR3, the DNA is TGTGCCAGCAGTTTGGACTCCCGGTCCTACGAGCAGTACTTC. This translates into CASSLDSRSYEQYF.

The chain joins TRBV5-1 to TRBJ2-2, with 7 nucleotides matching TRBD1. J was trimmed by 4 bases and V by 4 bases; bases with no gene match: 7. Per germline, CDR1 SGHRS and CDR2 YFSETQ. The CDR3 is 15 residues long. The CDR3 nucleotides are TGCGCCAGCAGCGGCAACAGGGGTTTCACCGGGGAGCTGTTTTTT. Translation: CASSGNRGFTGELFF.

The chain recombines TRBV6-6 with TRBJ2-7; 11 bases map to TRBD2. CDR1 and CDR2 from the germline V gene are MNHNY and SVGAGI (reference sequence). The V and J ends lost 8 bases and 7 bases, in that order; junction bases with no gene match: 16. The CDR3 extends over 16 amino acids. The CDR3 coding sequence is TGTGCCAGCGGAGGACTAGCGGGCTCCTTGATGGGGGAGCAGTACTTC. Residues: CASGGLAGSLMGEQYF.

In nucleotides, the CDR3 is TGTGCCAGCAGTGAGGGGACAGGGGGGCGTTTGGGGAAAGAGACCCAGTACTTC. It specifies CASSEGTGGRLGKETQYF. The chain links TRBV6-1 to TRBJ2-5; TRBD1 aligns across 11 bases. The CDR3 consists of 18 residues. In germline, CDR1 is MNHNS, CDR2 SASEGT. J gave up 3 bases and V 3 bases, and 12 bases lay outside the gene matches.

This chain joins TRBV5-4 and TRBJ2-7; D uncertain. Trimming shortened V by 3 bases and J by 6 bases, and 19 bases separated the two germline ends. CDR1 is SGHNT and CDR2 is YYREEE in the germline V gene (reference sequence). The CDR3 consists of 15 residues. CDR3 sequence reads: CASSYQPNPGFEQYF. In nucleotides, the CDR3 is TGTGCCAGCAGCTACCAACCCAACCCTGGCTTCGAGCAGTACTTC. Supplemented by reference TRBV5-4 and TRBJ2-7, the full variable domain reads ETGVTQSPTHLIKTRGQQVTLRCSSQSGHNTVSWYQQALGQGPQFIFQYYREEENGRGNFPPRFSGLQFPNYSSELNVNALELDDSALYLCASSYQPNPGFEQYFGPGTRLTVT.

V gene TRBV10-2 combines with J gene TRBJ1-5; TRBD1 might be the D (5 bases). Germline-derived CDR1 and CDR2 are WSHSY and SAAADI. This CDR3 has 16 amino acids. V lost 10 bases and J lost 4, with 23 bases in between. CDR3 protein: CATQGAGLTKNQPQHF. The CDR3, as DNA: TGCGCCACCCAAGGGGCAGGGCTGACTAAAAATCAGCCCCAGCATTTT.

This clone appeared a few times. The CDR3 region is CASSLAPANTEAFF. The CDR3 nucleotides are TGCGCCAGCAGCTTGGCCCCAGCGAACACTGAAGCTTTCTTT. The chain couples TRBV5-1 to TRBJ1-1, with unresolved D. V dropped 0 bases and J dropped 1 base, with 7 bases sitting between them. CDR1 is SGHRS, CDR2 YFSETQ, per germline. The CDR3 extends over 14 amino acids.

The chain has TRBV9 and TRBJ2-7, with D hard to call. The CDR3 is 15 amino acids. Between the trimmed V and J ends, which lost 2 bases and 3 bases, there was a span of 15 bases. Germline CDR1 reads SGDLS; CDR2 reads YYNGEE. CDR3 protein: CASSVSGDNFYEQYF. CDR3 bases: TGTGCCAGCAGCGTCTCCGGTGATAACTTCTACGAGCAGTACTTC.

This sequence joins TRBV5-1 and TRBJ1-5, with 7 bases fitting TRBD1. V trimming: 2 bases; J trimming: 6 bases; junction bases outside the gene matches: 5. The CDR3 extends over 14 amino acids. The germline V gene encodes CDR1 SGHRS and CDR2 YFSETQ. The CDR3 nucleotides read TGCGCCAGCAGCTTCGGACAGGCTGGTCAGCCCCAGCATTTT. Translated: CASSFGQAGQPQHF.

The chain employs TRBV25-1 and TRBJ2-7; D assignment may be TRBD1 or TRBD2 (7 bases each). This CDR3 has 14 residues. CDR1 and CDR2 from the germline V gene are MGHDK and SYGVNS. V shed 4 bases and J shed 6 bases, with 16 bases lying between them. The CDR3 sequence is CASSVVQGGAEQYF. The CDR3 nucleotides read TGTGCCAGCAGTGTGGTCCAGGGGGGGGCCGAGCAGTACTTC.

This clone was detected once. The V gene is TRBV18, the J gene TRBJ1-6, with D hard to call. V was shortened by 2 bases and J by 7 bases, with 15 bases between the two germline ends. This CDR3 has 16 residues. Looked up from germline, CDR1 is KGHSH and CDR2 is LQKENI. CDR3 in DNA: TGTGCCAGCTCACCATCCATATCGGACCGAAATTCACCCCTCCACTTT. It encodes CASSPSISDRNSPLHF. The whole variable domain, filled in from reference TRBV18 and TRBJ1-6, reads NAGVMQNPRHLVRRRGQEARLRCSPMKGHSHVYWYRQLPEEGLKFMVYLQKENIIDESGMPKERFSAEFPKEGPSILRIQQVVRGDSAAYFCASSPSISDRNSPLHFGNGTRLTVT.

The chain has TRBV5-1 and TRBJ1-2, with D hard to call. CDR3 length equals 14 residues. V gave up 2 bases and J gave up 8 bases, with 16 bases separating them. Germline values: CDR1 SGHRS, CDR2 YFSETQ. The CDR3 is CASSFGRQYQGYTF. The CDR3 nucleotides are TGCGCCAGCAGCTTCGGTCGTCAGTACCAGGGCTACACCTTC.

The J gene is TRBJ2-3, the V gene TRBV6-5; D possibly uses TRBD1 or TRBD2 (5 bases each). There are 15 residues in the CDR3. Germline V gene data show CDR1 as MNHEY and CDR2 as SVGAGI. Deletions cut 6 bases from V and 3 bases from J, with 16 bases between. In DNA, the CDR3 is TGTGCCAGCAGCCAAACTTGGGACCCAACAGATACGCAGTATTTT. This translates into CASSQTWDPTDTQYF.

The chain is built from TRBV7-9 and TRBJ2-1; TRBD2 matches at 12 bases. Per the germline V gene, CDR1 is SEHNR and CDR2 is FQNEAQ (reference sequence). The CDR3 has 17 amino acids. The V and J ends lost 5 bases and 2 bases, in that order; junction bases with no gene match: 7. The CDR3, as DNA: TGTGCCAGCAGCCGAGGACTAGCGGGGATAACCTACAATGAGCAGTTCTTC. Amino acids: CASSRGLAGITYNEQFF.

Only a few counts were recorded for this clone. V usage is TRBV5-1 and J usage is TRBJ1-2; the D gene is possibly TRBD1 (5 bases). V lost 0 bases, J lost 7 bases, and 19 bases lay in between. Germline CDR1 reads SGHRS; CDR2 reads YFSETQ. The CDR3 is 16 amino acids. CDR3 in DNA: TGCGCCAGCAGCTTGGAAGGAGTAGGGGCAGGTGGTGGCTACACCTTC. Amino acids: CASSLEGVGAGGGYTF.

The chain uses TRBV5-1 and TRBJ1-1, with 8 bases matching TRBD1. The germline CDR1 and CDR2 sequences are SGHRS and YFSETQ. This CDR3 is 13 amino acids long. V was clipped by 9 bases and J by 3 bases; unmatched bases: 7. CDR3 protein: CATRQGMDTEAFF. CDR3 coding DNA: TGCGCCACGCGACAGGGGATGGACACTGAAGCTTTCTTT.

The chain employs TRBV28 and TRBJ2-5, with D perhaps matching TRBD2 (6 bases). There are 16 residues in the CDR3. The germline V gene encodes CDR1 MDHEN and CDR2 SYDVKM. Trimming took off 6 bases at V and 5 bases at J, with 22 bases between the two ends. CDR3 in amino acids: CASRYGGARIAETQYF. The CDR3 coding sequence is TGTGCCAGCAGGTATGGAGGGGCGCGAATCGCTGAGACCCAGTACTTC.

The rearrangement joins TRBV5-1 to TRBJ1-1, with 10 positions matching TRBD1. The CDR3 has 15 residues. From germline, CDR1 is SGHRS and CDR2 YFSETQ. J was trimmed by 5 bases and V by 4 bases; bases with no gene match: 8. CDR3 DNA sequence: TGCGCCAGCAGCCCTCGGACAGGGGGATCAACTGAAGCTTTCTTT. Its protein is CASSPRTGGSTEAFF.

V usage is TRBV11-3 and J usage is TRBJ2-1; 8 bases are a match to TRBD1. The J segment lost 3 bases and the V segment lost 3 bases, leaving 1 base of the junction unmatched. From germline, CDR1 is SGHNT and CDR2 YENEEA. The CDR3 loop spans 14 amino acids. The CDR3 region has the DNA TGTGCCAGCAGCTTTGGACAGGGCTACAATGAGCAGTTCTTC. Encoded protein: CASSFGQGYNEQFF.

This rearrangement joins TRBV2 to TRBJ2-7; 7 nucleotides line up with TRBD1. Germline V lookup: CDR1 SNHLY, CDR2 FYNNEI. Trimming cost V 3 bases and J 5 bases; bases outside gene matches: 4. This CDR3 has 13 amino acids. CDR3 bases: TGTGCCAGCAGTGAGTGGCAGGGGGACGAGCAGTACTTC. Amino acids: CASSEWQGDEQYF.

The chain carries TRBV18 and TRBJ2-7; 10 bases line up with TRBD2. This CDR3 contains 14 residues. The junction had 2 bases not matched to a gene; V was cut back by 3 bases and J by 3 bases. The germline V gene has CDR1 KGHSH and CDR2 LQKENI. CDR3 sequence reads: CASSPLAGDYEQYF. CDR3 nucleotide sequence: TGTGCCAGCTCACCGCTAGCGGGGGACTACGAGCAGTACTTC.

V gene TRBV10-3 combines with J gene TRBJ2-2; 7 positions agree with TRBD1. V shed 5 bases and J 0 bases; nucleotides not matched to a gene: 3. The CDR3 is 15 amino acids. The germline V gene encodes CDR1 ENHRY and CDR2 SYGVKD. CDR3 in DNA: TGTGCCATCAGTAGACAGGGTGCGAACACCGGGGAGCTGTTTTTT. This translates into CAISRQGANTGELFF.